What follows are 31 T cell receptor beta chains derived from one specimen sequenced in a study of yellow fever vaccine responses in identical twins. MiXCR, run by TCRdb on the RT-PCR reads, gives a single entry per CDR3 protein. The sample yields fewer than 850 distinct CDR3 sequences, 89% seen once. The input for sequencing was T cells from blood (PBMCs), unsorted or a sorted subset (not recorded which), taken before or after yellow fever vaccination (not recorded which). These receptors came from a female donor who received the yellow fever vaccine.

The V and J genes are TRBV4-1 and TRBJ1-2, with 7 bases matching TRBD1. The CDR3 totals 15 residues. After removal of 4 bases from V and 4 bases from J, the junction contained 9 bases not matched to a gene. Germline values: CDR1 MGHRA, CDR2 YSYEKL. In DNA form, the CDR3 reads TGCGCCAGCAGCCTACAGGGGAACATCGGCTATGGCTACACCTTC. This codes for CASSLQGNIGYGYTF.

The chain is built from TRBV12-3 or TRBV12-4 and TRBJ2-7; D possibly corresponds to TRBD2 (6 bases). The length of the CDR3 is 14 residues. V shed 4 bases and J shed 0 bases, with 10 bases lying between them. For the CDR3, the DNA is TGTGCCAGCAGTTGGCGGGGCCCCTCCTACGAGCAGTACTTC. This sequence encodes CASSWRGPSYEQYF.

The rearrangement uses TRBV11-3 and TRBJ2-5, with TRBD1 as a possible D gene (6 bases). Germline CDR1 reads SGHNT; CDR2 reads YENEEA. V lost 6 bases and J 4 bases, leaving 21 bases between the germline ends. The CDR3 contains 16 residues. The CDR3 reads CASRAREPGVIETQYF. CDR3 DNA sequence: TGTGCCAGCAGGGCCCGAGAACCAGGGGTCATAGAGACCCAGTACTTC.

The V gene is TRBV5-6, the J gene TRBJ2-7; D tentatively reads TRBD1 or TRBD2 (5 bases each). V was shortened by 3 bases and J by 0 bases, with 19 bases between the two germline ends. Per the germline V gene, CDR1 is SGHDT and CDR2 is YYEEEE. This CDR3 spans 17 amino acids. The CDR3 protein is CASSSGAGQGSSYEQYV. CDR3 coding DNA: TGTGCCAGCAGCTCCGGCGCGGGCCAGGGTAGCTCCTACGAGCAGTACGTC.

This chain connects TRBV11-2 to TRBJ1-1; D gene unclear. Trimming pared 5 bases from V and 6 bases from J, leaving 13 bases between. CDR1 is SGHAT and CDR2 is FQNNGV in the germline V gene. This CDR3 spans 13 amino acids. CDR3 sequence: CASSPGPGAEAFF. The CDR3 region has the DNA TGTGCCAGCAGCCCTGGGCCCGGCGCTGAAGCTTTCTTT. Full variable domain (remainder filled in from reference TRBV11-2 and TRBJ1-1): EAGVAQSPRYKIIEKRQSVAFWCNPISGHATLYWYQQILGQGPKLLIQFQNNGVVDDSQLPKDRFSAERLKGVDSTLKIQPAKLEDSAVYLCASSPGPGAEAFFGQGTRLTVV.

The CDR3 bases are TGCGCCAGCAGCCAAGATCTCGGGACAGGGGTATGGAATGAGCAGTTCTTC. As protein: CASSQDLGTGVWNEQFF. This chain joins TRBV4-1 and TRBJ2-1, with 10 nucleotides matching TRBD1. The V and J ends lost 0 bases and 7 bases, in that order; junction bases with no gene match: 9. Germline loops: CDR1 MGHRA, CDR2 YSYEKL. CDR3 length: 17 residues.

The V and J genes are TRBV10-3 and TRBJ2-4; 8 positions match TRBD2. The germline V gene encodes CDR1 ENHRY and CDR2 SYGVKD. V lost 4 bases to trimming and J lost 8 bases; unmatched junction nucleotides: 4. This CDR3 comprises 13 residues. As DNA, the CDR3 is TGTGCCATCAGTGCTACGGGGGGGGACATTCAGTACTTC. This encodes CAISATGGDIQYF.

The chain carries TRBV7-2 and TRBJ1-1; D is perhaps TRBD1 (5 bases). This CDR3 is 13 amino acids long. Germline V gene data show CDR1 as SGHTA and CDR2 as FQGNSA. Trimming left V 3 bases short and J 1 base short, with 6 bases between. Here the CDR3 reads CASSFQGNTEAFF. The DNA of the CDR3 is TGTGCCAGCAGCTTCCAGGGGAACACTGAAGCTTTCTTT. Together with reference TRBV7-2 and TRBJ1-1, the CDR3 gives the full variable domain: GAGVSQSPSNKVTEKGKDVELRCDPISGHTALYWYRQSLGQGLEFLIYFQGNSAPDKSGLPSDRFSAERTGGSVSTLTIQRTQQEDSAVYLCASSFQGNTEAFFGQGTRLTVV.

The rearrangement uses TRBV10-3 and TRBJ1-4; a possible D gene is TRBD1 (6 bases). CDR1 is ENHRY and CDR2 is SYGVKD in the germline V gene. Trimming took 10 bases from V and 8 from J, leaving 14 bases between them. This CDR3 comprises 12 residues. CDR3 amino acids: CATRQAGEKLFF. CDR3 bases: TGTGCCACGAGACAGGCAGGCGAAAAACTGTTTTTT.

The chain carries TRBV4-1 and TRBJ1-2; possibly TRBD1 for D (6 bases). This CDR3 is 15 amino acids long. The ends were cut back, 0 bases at V and 4 bases at J, with 12 bases in the middle. Germline V gene data show CDR1 as MGHRA and CDR2 as YSYEKL. Here the CDR3 reads CASSQEGALPYGYTF. Written as DNA, the CDR3 is TGCGCCAGCAGCCAAGAGGGGGCGCTTCCCTATGGCTACACCTTC.

The chain employs TRBV28 and TRBJ2-3; TRBD1 aligns across 8 bases. J was trimmed by 0 bases and V by 8 bases; bases with no gene match: 13. Germline loops: CDR1 MDHEN, CDR2 SYDVKM. This CDR3 comprises 17 residues. In DNA form, the CDR3 reads TGTGCCAGCCCCCCTGCCGCCGGGACAGGCAGCACAGATACGCAGTATTTT. This codes for CASPPAAGTGSTDTQYF.

This chain uses TRBV28 with TRBJ2-1; 9 nucleotides align to TRBD2. The trim removed 3 bases at V and 6 bases at J, leaving 9 bases unmatched. Per the germline V gene, CDR1 is MDHEN and CDR2 is SYDVKM. The CDR3 totals 16 residues. CDR3: CASSFRGGRAVNEQFF. The CDR3 coding sequence is TGTGCCAGCAGTTTTCGTGGCGGGAGGGCAGTCAATGAGCAGTTCTTC.

The chain combines TRBV12-3 or TRBV12-4 with TRBJ1-1, with TRBD1 matching over 7 bases. This CDR3 has 16 amino acids. Trimming removed 5 bases from V and 0 bases from J; junction bases left unmatched: 9. DNA of the CDR3: TGTGCCAGCAGTCCTACGGGGACAGTCGTGAACACTGAAGCTTTCTTT. It specifies CASSPTGTVVNTEAFF.

The chain couples TRBV11-1 to TRBJ1-6, with unresolved D. Germline loops: CDR1 SGHAT, CDR2 FQDESV (reference sequence). This CDR3 spans 13 amino acids. Trimming shortened V by 3 bases and J by 11 bases, and 11 bases separated the two germline ends. CDR3 DNA sequence: TGTGCCAGCAGCTTCGGGAAGAATACACCCCTCCACTTT. Its translation: CASSFGKNTPLHF.

V and J are TRBV11-3 and TRBJ1-3; TRBD1 matches at 9 bases. This CDR3 has 17 amino acids. In germline, CDR1 is SGHNT, CDR2 YENEEA. The J segment lost 4 bases and the V segment lost 3 bases, leaving 10 bases of the junction unmatched. In nucleotides, the CDR3 is TGTGCCAGCAGCTTGGGTGTCGGGACAGGGATAGGAAACACCATATATTTT. It translates to CASSLGVGTGIGNTIYF.

This rearrangement joins TRBV14 to TRBJ2-1; a possible D gene is TRBD2 (6 bases). V was shortened by 1 base and J by 14 bases, with 12 bases between the two germline ends. Germline V lookup: CDR1 SGHDN, CDR2 FVKESK. The CDR3 is 12 residues long. CDR3 DNA sequence: TGTGCCAGCAGCCAAGTTGGGGGGATCAAGTTCTTC. Translation gives CASSQVGGIKFF.

CDR3 region: CSVWDRNTEAFF. The CDR3 DNA reads TGCAGCGTATGGGACAGGAACACTGAAGCTTTCTTT. V and J are TRBV29-1 and TRBJ1-1; 7 positions match TRBD1. V shed 6 bases, J shed 1 base, and the junction held 2 bases outside the gene matches. The CDR3 loop spans 12 amino acids. CDR1 SQVTM and CDR2 ANQGSEA come from the germline V gene. The variable domain in full, completed from reference TRBV29-1 and TRBJ1-1, reads SAVISQKPSRDICQRGTSLTIQCQVDSQVTMMFWYRQQPGQSLTLIATANQGSEATYESGFVIDKFPISRPNLTFSTLTVSNMSPEDSSIYLCSVWDRNTEAFFGQGTRLTVV.

The J gene is TRBJ2-1, the V gene TRBV28; 7 nucleotides match TRBD2. The germline CDR1 and CDR2 sequences are MDHEN and SYDVKM. The CDR3 consists of 14 residues. The trim removed 9 bases at V and 4 bases at J, leaving 9 bases unmatched. CDR3 loop: CASRPGLLYNEQFF. The CDR3 DNA is TGTGCCAGTCGACCGGGACTATTATACAATGAGCAGTTCTTC.

This clonotype was detected only a few times. CDR3 in amino acids: CASSSGRNAFF. DNA of the CDR3: TGTGCCAGCAGTTCTGGACGTAACGCTTTCTTT. The chain carries TRBV6-5 and TRBJ1-1; D is unresolved. The V gene lost 4 bases and the J gene lost 11 bases, with 11 bases spanning the gap. CDR3 length equals 11 residues. Per the germline V gene, CDR1 is MNHEY and CDR2 is SVGAGI.

CDR3 region: CATSDTGSTNEKLFF. In DNA, the CDR3 is TGTGCCACCAGTGACACAGGGTCAACTAATGAAAAACTGTTTTTT. This chain connects TRBV24-1 to TRBJ1-4, with a tentative D call TRBD1 (6 bases). The CDR3 spans 15 residues. Germline V gene sequence: CDR1 KGHDR, CDR2 SFDVKD. Deletions cut 4 bases from V and 0 bases from J, with 8 bases between.

The V call is TRBV20-1, the J call TRBJ1-2; tentatively, D is TRBD1 (6 bases). Germline loops: CDR1 DFQATT, CDR2 SNEGSKA (reference sequence). The CDR3 extends over 14 amino acids. The CDR3 sequence: CRARGVDSRGSYTF. In DNA form, the CDR3 reads TGCAGAGCTCGAGGGGTGGACAGTCGTGGTAGCTACACCTTC.

The table lists this clonotype with a few counts. This chain links TRBV11-3 with TRBJ2-1, with 8 nucleotides matching TRBD2. The CDR3 is 14 amino acids. Germline loops: CDR1 SGHNT, CDR2 YENEEA. V shed 5 bases and J 7 bases; nucleotides not matched to a gene: 7. CDR3 sequence reads: CASSPRTSNNEQFF. CDR3 nucleotide sequence: TGTGCCAGCAGCCCGAGGACTAGCAATAATGAGCAGTTCTTC.

This clonotype has a handful of counts. This chain links TRBV11-1 with TRBJ1-2, with a weak D call TRBD1 (6 bases). The CDR3 extends over 17 amino acids. V lost 5 bases and J lost 0, with 19 bases in between. Germline V gene data show CDR1 as SGHAT and CDR2 as FQDESV (reference sequence). CDR3: CASSPKTGHATNYGYTF. In DNA form, the CDR3 reads TGTGCCAGCAGCCCCAAGACAGGACATGCAACTAACTATGGCTACACCTTC.

The V gene is TRBV10-3, the J gene TRBJ1-1, with D unresolved. V lost 4 bases, J lost 1 base, and 4 bases lay in between. CDR3 length: 12 amino acids. The germline gives CDR1 ENHRY, CDR2 SYGVKD. CDR3 sequence (DNA): TGTGCCATCAGTGTGGGGAACACTGAAGCTTTCTTT. Protein product: CAISVGNTEAFF.

The chain carries TRBV28 and TRBJ2-7; D may be TRBD1 or TRBD2 (5 bases each). The CDR3 covers 12 residues. Trimming took 3 bases from V and 11 from J, leaving 14 bases between them. Germline V lookup: CDR1 MDHEN, CDR2 SYDVKM. Here the CDR3 reads CASSFGGGDEYV. CDR3 nucleotides: TGTGCCAGCAGTTTTGGTGGGGGTGACGAGTACGTC.

The chain uses TRBV15 and TRBJ1-5; 7 nucleotides agree with TRBD1. V dropped 6 bases and J dropped 3; count of bases not matched to a gene: 2. The CDR3 length is 13 residues. CDR1 is LNHNV and CDR2 is YYDKDF in the germline V gene (reference sequence). The CDR3 reads CATRQGYNQPQHF. Here the CDR3 DNA reads TGTGCCACCAGACAGGGGTACAATCAGCCCCAGCATTTT.

The chain employs TRBV10-3 and TRBJ1-5, with D perhaps TRBD1 (5 bases). Germline V gives CDR1 ENHRY, CDR2 SYGVKD. With 2 bases removed from V and 0 bases from J, the gap between germline ends came to 8 bases. This CDR3 is 15 amino acids long. The CDR3 is CAISETGFSNQPQHF. The CDR3 DNA follows: TGTGCCATCAGTGAGACAGGATTTAGCAATCAGCCCCAGCATTTT.

This chain joins TRBV18 and TRBJ2-7; D ambiguous. The germline CDR1 and CDR2 sequences are KGHSH and LQKENI. Trimming took 4 bases from V and 0 from J, leaving 1 base between them. The CDR3 sequence is 11 residues long. CDR3 sequence reads: CASSLSYEQYF. CDR3 bases: TGTGCCAGCTCACTCTCCTACGAGCAGTACTTC.

This chain joins TRBV6-1 and TRBJ2-5, with 7 bases that match TRBD2. V lost 7 bases to trimming and J lost 5 bases; unmatched junction nucleotides: 7. The germline gives CDR1 MNHNS, CDR2 SASEGT. CDR3 size: 13 residues. CDR3: CASNPWGGETQYF. CDR3 DNA sequence: TGTGCCAGCAACCCCTGGGGGGGGGAGACCCAGTACTTC.

The rearrangement uses TRBV4-1 and TRBJ1-3; no clear D gene. V was trimmed by 1 base and J by 3 bases, leaving 13 bases between them. From germline, CDR1 is MGHRA and CDR2 YSYEKL. The CDR3 sequence is 16 residues long. CDR3 loop: CASSQVARWVGNTIYF. CDR3 DNA: TGCGCCAGCAGCCAAGTGGCGCGTTGGGTTGGAAACACCATATATTTT.

The chain carries TRBV5-1 and TRBJ1-1; D remains ambiguous. This CDR3 has 13 residues. The germline V gene has CDR1 SGHRS and CDR2 YFSETQ. The V end lost 1 base, the J end lost 1 base, and 5 bases lay between the germline ends. This chain's CDR3 is CASSLSTNTEAFF. For the CDR3, the DNA is TGCGCCAGCAGCTTGAGCACGAACACTGAAGCTTTCTTT.